These T cell receptor beta chains were read from a single sample in a study of cytomegalovirus exposure and HLA in healthy donors. Clones were sequenced by immunoSEQ multiplex PCR, and TCRdb holds only the in-frame ones, with some missing. The sample contains about 160,000 clones, about 79% of which appear only once. The sequencing input was PBMCs. The receptors derive from a man aged 45 to 65 in good health and CMV-seropositive. CDR3s include the opening cysteine and the closing phenylalanine or tryptophan. A D gene is named only where the DNA matches it firmly. Expanded clones are given a class, and other clones once, few, many or no size at all.

>TRBV19|-|-|TRBJ1-3
TGTGCCAGTACCCGGGCGGGGGGCTTTGGAAACACCATATATTTT
CASTRAGGFGNTIYF
>TRBV7-2|-|-|TRBJ2-3
TGTGCCAGCAGCCTACTCCTCGGAGATACGCAGTATTTT
CASSLLLGDTQYF
>TRBV11-2|-|TRBD1|TRBJ2-7
TGTGCCAGCAGTTACGCCGGGACAGGGACCTACGAGCAGTACTTC
CASSYAGTGTYEQYF
>TRBV30|-|TRBD2|TRBJ2-1
TGTGCCTGGATATGGCGGGAGGGCCGAAATGAGCAGTTCTTC
CAWIWREGRNEQFF
>TRBV5-6|-|TRBD1|TRBJ1-5
TGTGCCAGCAGCGCAGGGACAGTTAGCAATCAGCCCCAGCATTTT
CASSAGTVSNQPQHF
>TRBV11-3|-|TRBD2|TRBJ2-1
TGTGCCAGCAGCGGCGGTGGCGGGAGTAGAAATGAGCAGTTCTTC
CASSGGGGSRNEQFF
>TRBV19|few|-|TRBJ1-2
TGTGCCAGTAGTATCTTGGGAGAGACTAACTATGGCTACACCTTC
CASSILGETNYGYTF
>TRBV7-7|many|-|TRBJ1-4
TGTGCCAGCAGCCCTTTAGGGGGGGCAAAACTGTTTTTT
CASSPLGGAKLFF
>TRBV2|-|-|TRBJ1-6
TGTGCCAGCAGTTCTAGGTCGAGCTCCTATAATTCACCCCTCCACTTT
CASSSRSSSYNSPLHF
>TRBV18|once|-|TRBJ1-5
TGTGCCAGCTCACCACGGGGCTTAGACAATCAGCCCCAGCATTTT
CASSPRGLDNQPQHF
>TRBV19|-|TRBD1|TRBJ1-2
TGTGCCAGTAGTGATGGGACAGGGTTGAACTATGGCTACACCTTC
CASSDGTGLNYGYTF
>TRBV28|few|-|TRBJ2-1
TGTGCCAGCAGTTTCTCACTTTACAATGAGCAGTTCTTC
CASSFSLYNEQFF
>TRBV6-5|-|-|TRBJ1-1
TGTGCCAGCAGCCCCGCGGGATGGACTGAAGCTTTCTTT
CASSPAGWTEAFF
>TRBV11-3|-|TRBD1|TRBJ1-1
TGTGCCAGCAGCTTAGTGGCAGGGGGCGGCACTGAAGCTTTCTTT
CASSLVAGGGTEAFF
>TRBV15|once|-|TRBJ1-3
TGTGCCACCTCGGGGGTATCTGGAAACACCATATATTTT
CATSGVSGNTIYF
>TRBV5-1|-|-|TRBJ1-2
TGCGCCAGCAGCTTGCGTTCGGGGGACTATGGCTACACCTTC
CASSLRSGDYGYTF
>TRBV4-1|few|-|TRBJ2-1
TGCGCCAGCAGCCAAGATCAGTTAGGGGGCTCCTACAATGAGCAGTTCTTC
CASSQDQLGGSYNEQFF
>TRBV7-8|-|TRBD1|TRBJ1-1
TGTGCCAGCAGCACAACAGGGGGCCATACTGAAGCTTTCTTT
CASSTTGGHTEAFF
>TRBV2|-|-|TRBJ2-7
TGTGCCAGCGGGGAGTCCTACGAGCAGTACTTC
CASGESYEQYF
>TRBV6-6|-|TRBD1|TRBJ1-1
TGTGCCAGCAGTCGAACCGGGACAGCGAAAACTGAAGCTTTCTTT
CASSRTGTAKTEAFF
>TRBV7-2|once|-|TRBJ2-1
TGTGCCAGCAGCTTCCTAGCGAGTTCCTACAATGAGCAGTTCTTC
CASSFLASSYNEQFF
>TRBV11-2|-|-|TRBJ1-1
TGTGCCAGCAGCCCTCGGACAGTTATGAACACTGAAGCTTTCTTT
CASSPRTVMNTEAFF
>TRBV2|-|-|TRBJ1-1
TGTGCCAGCCGTAGATCTGGGGAGAGGGCAGAAGCTTTCTTT
CASRRSGERAEAFF
>TRBV6-6|-|TRBD1|TRBJ2-1
TGTGCCAGCATCCCACCGCCGGGACAGGGAGGGAATGAGCAGTTCTTC
CASIPPPGQGGNEQFF
>TRBV6-5|-|TRBD2|TRBJ2-7
TGTGCCAGCAGTTATGAAAGGAGCGGGGGGAACTACGAGCAGTACTTC
CASSYERSGGNYEQYF
>TRBV6-5|-|TRBD2|TRBJ2-1
TGTGCCAGCAGTTACTCCCGACTAGCAGTGTACAATGAGCAGTTCTTC
CASSYSRLAVYNEQFF
>TRBV9|-|-|TRBJ2-5
TGTGCCAGCACCCCTGGGGGAGGTGAGACCCAGTACTTC
CASTPGGGETQYF
>TRBV4-1|few|-|TRBJ2-2
TGCGCCAGCAGCCAAGCACTGTTTACCGGGGAGCTGTTTTTT
CASSQALFTGELFF
>TRBV6-1|-|-|TRBJ1-1
TGTGCCAGCAGTGATAATACAAGGGGAAGGGCTGAAGCTTTCTTT
CASSDNTRGRAEAFF
>TRBV19|-|-|TRBJ2-1
TGTGCCAGTAGTATTGGGACGGAGGGTTGGAATGAGCAGTTCTTC
CASSIGTEGWNEQFF
>TRBV21-1|-|-|TRBJ2-7
TGTGCCAGCGCGGAGGGCACTCTACTTTACGAGCAGTACTTC
CASAEGTLLYEQYF
>TRBV29-1|-|TRBD1|TRBJ1-1
TGCAGCGTTGAAGGGACAGGGTTGGGGACTGAAGCTTTCTTT
CSVEGTGLGTEAFF
>TRBV25-1|-|TRBD1|TRBJ1-2
TGTGCCAGCAGACTCACAGGGGACCCCGATGGCTACACCTTC
CASRLTGDPDGYTF
>TRBV25-1|-|TRBD2|TRBJ2-2
TGTGCCAGCAGTGAACGAGGTAGCGGGAGGGCCCGGACCGGGGAGCTGTTTTTT
CASSERGSGRARTGELFF
>TRBV6-5|-|-|TRBJ1-2
TGTGCCAGCAGTTACCGGGGGACCGCCGGTAACTATGGCTACACCTTC
CASSYRGTAGNYGYTF
>TRBV2|-|TRBD1|TRBJ2-5
TGTGCCAGCAGGGACAGGGTAAAGACCCAGTACTTC
CASRDRVKTQYF
>TRBV14|few|-|TRBJ1-1
TGTGCCAGCAGCCAACTTTTCGACACAAGAGGGATTGAAGCTTTCTTT
CASSQLFDTRGIEAFF
>TRBV5-1|-|TRBD1|TRBJ2-1
TGCGCCAGCAGCTTGGGACAGGGGGCTAGGAATGAGCAGTTCTTC
CASSLGQGARNEQFF
>TRBV5-6|-|-|TRBJ2-1
TGTGCCAGCAGCTTGAGGTTGCAAACAGGTGAGCAGTTCTTC
CASSLRLQTGEQFF
>TRBV9|-|-|TRBJ2-7
TGTGCCAGCACCTCACCAGGGGCAGGCAGCTCCTACGAGCAGTACTTC
CASTSPGAGSSYEQYF
>TRBV5-1|-|-|TRBJ1-5
TGCGCCAGCAGCGGCCAGGGAAATAGCAATCAGCCCCAGCATTTT
CASSGQGNSNQPQHF
>TRBV27|-|TRBD1|TRBJ1-3
TGTGCCAGCAGGAGACAGGGGCTTGGAAACACCATATATTTT
CASRRQGLGNTIYF
>TRBV10-2|-|-|TRBJ1-2
TGCGCCAGCAGCGATGACAGCCGTAACTATGGCTACACCTTC
CASSDDSRNYGYTF
>TRBV7-9|-|-|TRBJ1-2
TGTGCCAGCAGTTCTCCAGGGTACACCTTC
CASSSPGYTF